The entry that follows covers one T cell receptor (beta chain) sequence. What it binds is unknown. The record originates from a study of cytomegalovirus exposure and HLA in healthy donors. The study, taken as a whole, reports: There were a few CMV-associated chains whose specificity for CMV antigens was confirmed in vitro. A cluster of highly shared sequence variants was likely a sequencing artifact.

Germline V gives CDR1 SGHRS, CDR2 YFSETQ. The CDR3 has 13 residues. Germline trimming cut 0 bases from V and 7 bases from J; bases unmatched to any gene: 3. Donors were nominally healthy when sampled, though unrecorded immune exposures were likely. This PCR relied on a set of 60 Vbeta primers and 13 Jbeta primers. Source study methods: Tens of millions of unique TCR beta chains, roughly 11 million of them shared, were counted by a later analysis. Here immunoSEQ multiplex PCR was the method, and the copy in TCRdb shows in-frame clones only, minus some. V, J and clone size derive from that table, while D and trimming were established from the DNA sequence. In the table there are 150,000 to 200,000 clones, 80% of which are singletons.

The clonotype comes from a man aged 30 to 39 in good health and CMV-seropositive. Sequenced input: PBMCs. The chain is built from TRBV5-1 and TRBJ2-7; 8 nucleotides align to TRBD2. CDR3 region: CASSLDAGGEQYF. Here the CDR3 DNA reads TGCGCCAGCAGCTTGGACGCGGGAGGAGAGCAGTACTTC. The full variable domain, its missing parts supplied by reference TRBV5-1 and TRBJ2-7, is KAGVTQTPRYLIKTRGQQVTLSCSPISGHRSVSWYQQTPGQGLQFLFEYFSETQRNKGNFPGRFSGRQFSNSRSEMNVSTLELGDSALYLCASSLDAGGEQYFGPGTRLTVT.